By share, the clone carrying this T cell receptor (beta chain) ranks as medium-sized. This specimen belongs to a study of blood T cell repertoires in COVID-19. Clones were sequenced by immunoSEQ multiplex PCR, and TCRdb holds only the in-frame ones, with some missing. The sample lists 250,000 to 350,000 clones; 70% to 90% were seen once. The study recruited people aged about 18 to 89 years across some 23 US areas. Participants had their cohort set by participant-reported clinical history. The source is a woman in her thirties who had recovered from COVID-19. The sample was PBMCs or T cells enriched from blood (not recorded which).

CDR3: CASSPGRTLNTGELFF. The DNA of the CDR3 is TGTGCCAGCAGCCCCGGACGGACTTTGAACACCGGGGAGCTGTTTTTT. The J gene is TRBJ2-2, the V gene TRBV7-7; maybe TRBD2 (5 bases). V was trimmed by 5 bases and J by 1 base, leaving 14 bases between them. The CDR3 runs to 16 residues. CDR1 and CDR2 from the germline V gene are SSHAT and FNYEAQ (reference sequence).